By share, the clone carrying this T cell receptor (beta chain) ranks as medium-sized. The entry originates in a study of sequential checkpoint blockade in melanoma. Study-level background: Arm A got nivolumab then ipilimumab; arm B the reverse, 1:1. Matched biopsies came pretreatment and at week 13 for about 24 patients. 75 to 95 pretreatment tumor DNA samples were TCRβ immunosequenced.

Profiled with immunoSEQ multiplex PCR; TCRdb holds only in-frame clones, not every one. The sample holds about 12,000 clones, 26% seen once. Per the germline V gene, CDR1 is LNHDA and CDR2 is SQIVND (reference sequence). The CDR3 has 13 amino acids. Trimming cost V 10 bases and J 1 base, with 13 bases left between them. Specified treatment: randomized to nivolumab then ipilimumab (arm A) or the reverse (arm B). The TCR was taken from a human donor with melanoma. The sample consisted of tumor tissue (inferred from file names), taken from a patient given nivolumab and ipilimumab in sequence. This chain connects TRBV19 to TRBJ1-1, with D tentatively TRBD1 (5 bases). Written as DNA, the CDR3 is TGTGCCACCAGCAGGGATGGGAACACTGAAGCTTTCTTT. It translates to CATSRDGNTEAFF.